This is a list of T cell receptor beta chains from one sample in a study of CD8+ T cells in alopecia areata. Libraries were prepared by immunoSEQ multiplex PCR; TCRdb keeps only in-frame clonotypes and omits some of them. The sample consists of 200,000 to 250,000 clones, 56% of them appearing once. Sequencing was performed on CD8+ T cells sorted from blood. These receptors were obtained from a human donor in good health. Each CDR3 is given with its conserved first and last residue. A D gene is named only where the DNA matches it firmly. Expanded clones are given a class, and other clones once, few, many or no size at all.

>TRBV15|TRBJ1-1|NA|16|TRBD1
CATSRDRDRGNTEAFF
TGTGCCACCAGCAGAGATAGGGACAGGGGGAACACTGAAGCTTTCTTT
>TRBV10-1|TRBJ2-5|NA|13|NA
CASSEDYQETQYF
TGCGCCAGCAGTGAGGACTACCAAGAGACCCAGTACTTC
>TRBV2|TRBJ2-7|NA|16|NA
CASTWGRTILPYEQYF
TGTGCCAGCACTTGGGGGCGCACAATATTACCCTACGAGCAGTACTTC
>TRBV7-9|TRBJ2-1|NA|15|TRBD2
CASSLPGLAGDEQFF
TGTGCCAGCAGCTTGCCGGGACTAGCGGGGGATGAGCAGTTCTTC
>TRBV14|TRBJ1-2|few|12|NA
CASSQVNYGYTF
TGTGCCAGCAGCCAAGTGAACTATGGCTACACCTTC
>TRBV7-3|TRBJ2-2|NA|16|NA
CASSEGQGGDTGELFF
TGTGCCAGCAGCGAAGGACAGGGAGGGGACACCGGGGAGCTGTTTTTT
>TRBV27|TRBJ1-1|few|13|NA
CASSLSRNTEAFF
TGTGCCAGCAGTTTAAGCCGGAACACTGAAGCTTTCTTT
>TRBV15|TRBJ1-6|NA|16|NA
CATSRDKGRANSPLHF
TGTGCCACCAGCAGAGATAAAGGCAGGGCTAATTCACCCCTCCACTTT
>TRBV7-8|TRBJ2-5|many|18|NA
CASSHVVKEEVPQGTQYF
TGTGCCAGCAGCCACGTAGTAAAGGAGGAGGTTCCACAGGGGACCCAGTACTTC
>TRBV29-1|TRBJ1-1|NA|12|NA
CSASDKNTEAFF
TGCAGCGCTTCGGACAAGAACACTGAAGCTTTCTTT
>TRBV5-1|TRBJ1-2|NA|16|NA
CASSLGGARGDYGYTF
TGCGCCAGCAGCTTGGGAGGGGCCCGAGGGGATTATGGCTACACCTTC
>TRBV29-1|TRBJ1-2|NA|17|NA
CSVEFHGSRTGLYGYTF
TGCAGCGTTGAATTCCACGGGTCCAGGACGGGGTTGTATGGCTACACCTTC
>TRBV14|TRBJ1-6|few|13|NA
CASSQREYSPLHF
TGTGCCAGCAGCCAACGGGAGTACTCACCCCTCCACTTT
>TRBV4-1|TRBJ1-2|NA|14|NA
CASSHRTAYYGYTF
TGCGCCAGCAGCCATCGGACAGCGTATTATGGCTACACCTTC
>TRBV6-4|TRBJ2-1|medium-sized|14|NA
CASSDSAGHNEQFF
TGTGCCAGCAGTGACTCGGCGGGTCACAATGAGCAGTTCTTC